The 30 T cell receptor beta chains given below trace back to one sample, sequenced in a study of blood T cell repertoires in COVID-19 (TCRdb year 2020). Receptor libraries were prepared by the immunoSEQ multiplex PCR assay. Held by TCRdb, this immuneACCESS table contains in-frame sequences only and omits some clones. Under half of the omission traces to an unresolved V gene where checked; the cause of the rest is unknown. This sample lists 65,000 to 80,000 clones; roughly 84% were detected once. The biggest ten clones account for about 10% of the sample. Specimen: peripheral blood. All receptors come from a human donor in a cohort sampled during active COVID-19.

This clone came up a few times. V gene TRBV5-6 combines with J gene TRBJ1-1; D might be TRBD1 (6 bases). This CDR3 region has 13 residues. V shed 4 bases and J shed 7 bases, with 14 bases lying between them. Germline CDR1 reads SGHDT; CDR2 reads YYEEEE. DNA of the CDR3: TGTGCCAGCAGCCCTATTGGGGGCTATGAAGCTTTCTTT. Protein: CASSPIGGYEAFF.

V usage is TRBV19 and J usage is TRBJ2-1, with a tentative D call TRBD1 (5 bases). Germline values: CDR1 LNHDA, CDR2 SQIVND (reference sequence). V was pared by 6 bases and J by 5 bases, with 17 bases between. The CDR3 extends over 15 amino acids. The CDR3 here is CASSYGRAGNNEQFF. CDR3 sequence (DNA): TGTGCCAGTAGCTATGGACGGGCAGGGAACAATGAGCAGTTCTTC.

The CDR3 coding sequence is TGTGCCAGCCTCCTCCGGGGCAGGGGCTACGAGCAGTACTTC. As protein: CASLLRGRGYEQYF. The chain joins TRBV2 to TRBJ2-7; tentatively, D is TRBD1 (6 bases). Germline V gene data show CDR1 as SNHLY and CDR2 as FYNNEI. The V and J ends lost 8 bases and 3 bases respectively, with 17 bases between them. CDR3 size: 14 residues.

The rearrangement joins TRBV4-1 to TRBJ1-6, with D perhaps matching TRBD1 (6 bases). The CDR3 extends over 15 amino acids. Germline assignment: CDR1 MGHRA and CDR2 YSYEKL. Trimming cost V 10 bases and J 2 bases, with 15 bases left between them. The CDR3 loop reads CATRKGVTYNSPLHF. The CDR3 region has the DNA TGCGCCACCAGAAAGGGGGTGACCTATAATTCACCCCTCCACTTT.

This clone occurred once. This chain joins TRBV27 and TRBJ1-6, with TRBD1 matching 7 bases. Germline V CDR1 and CDR2: MNHEY, SMNVEV (reference sequence). This CDR3 comprises 13 residues. Germline trimming cut 6 bases from V and 14 bases from J; bases unmatched to any gene: 10. This CDR3 reads CASRFLGGATLHF. CDR3 DNA: TGTGCCAGCAGATTTTTAGGGGGCGCGACCCTCCACTTT.

As to this clone: In the same sample, other DNA sequences code for this CDR3. The chain joins TRBV10-1 to TRBJ2-5; possible D gene TRBD2, 5 bases. The V end was cut by 3 bases, the J end by 5 bases, with 10 bases between. Germline loops: CDR1 WNHNN, CDR2 SYGVQD (reference sequence). The CDR3 is 13 residues long. The CDR3 DNA reads TGCGCCAGCAGTGATCCTGGGGAGGAGACCCAGTACTTC. Amino acids: CASSDPGEETQYF.

The genes are TRBV19 and TRBJ1-1; D call uncertain. CDR3 size: 16 residues. Germline V gives CDR1 LNHDA, CDR2 SQIVND (reference sequence). V gave up 0 bases and J gave up 6 bases, with 17 bases separating them. CDR3 residues: CASSIDPTPGSPEAFF. The CDR3 DNA reads as TGTGCCAGTAGTATAGATCCAACTCCGGGGTCCCCTGAAGCTTTCTTT.

The chain links TRBV2 to TRBJ1-2; D call uncertain. The V end lost 1 base, the J end lost 6 bases, and 15 bases lay between the germline ends. The CDR3 is 15 residues long. Germline V CDR1 and CDR2: SNHLY, FYNNEI. The CDR3 nucleotides read TGTGCCAGCAGTGAAGAGAGGGCTAAGGGAGATGGCTACACCTTC. Translated, it gives CASSEERAKGDGYTF.

The gene calls are TRBV3-1 (or the pseudogene TRBV3-2) and TRBJ2-5; D might be TRBD2 (6 bases). Germline CDR1 is LGHDT and CDR2 is YNNKEL (reference sequence). The CDR3 is 13 amino acids. V dropped 5 bases and J dropped 5 bases, with 12 bases sitting between them. DNA for the CDR3: TGTGCCAGCAGCTGGAGGGGCGATGAGACCCAGTACTTC. This gives the protein CASSWRGDETQYF.

This clone was counted a few times. The V call is TRBV10-1, the J call TRBJ2-2; maybe TRBD1 (6 bases). The ends were cut back, 7 bases at V and 1 base at J, with 13 bases in the middle. The CDR3 is 15 amino acids. Per germline, CDR1 WNHNN and CDR2 SYGVQD (reference sequence). The CDR3 DNA sequence: TGCGCCAGCAAACAGCTACAGGGGAACACCGGGGAGCTGTTTTTT. This gives the protein CASKQLQGNTGELFF.

This chain uses TRBV29-1 with TRBJ2-1; perhaps TRBD2 as D (6 bases). The CDR3 runs 14 residues. Looked up from germline, CDR1 is SQVTM and CDR2 is ANQGSEA. V dropped 7 bases and J dropped 7 bases, with 20 bases sitting between them. CDR3: CSARVGTVRNEQFF. DNA of the CDR3: TGCAGCGCTCGTGTGGGGACTGTGAGGAATGAGCAGTTCTTC.

This rearrangement joins TRBV6-5 to TRBJ1-3; 7 bases line up with TRBD1. The V and J ends lost 7 bases and 3 bases, in that order; junction bases with no gene match: 9. Germline V CDR1 and CDR2: MNHEY, SVGAGI. The CDR3 runs to 15 residues. CDR3 bases: TGTGCCAGCATTAGAGGGGGCCTCTATGGAAACACCATATATTTT. It specifies CASIRGGLYGNTIYF.

The rearrangement links TRBV3-1 (or the pseudogene TRBV3-2) to TRBJ2-3; 13 positions match TRBD2. The CDR3 loop spans 17 amino acids. Losses at the gene ends were 3 bases for V and 8 bases for J; bases not matched to a gene: 11. From germline, CDR1 is LGHDT and CDR2 YNNKEL (reference sequence). CDR3 sequence: CASSHPGTSGADGTQYF. The CDR3 nucleotides read TGTGCCAGCAGCCACCCCGGGACTAGCGGGGCGGACGGTACGCAGTATTTT.

The chain joins TRBV19 to TRBJ2-2, with D perhaps TRBD1 (6 bases). The germline V gene encodes CDR1 LNHDA and CDR2 SQIVND (reference sequence). Trimming stripped 7 bases from V and 4 bases from J, with 16 bases between. The CDR3 contains 15 residues. CDR3 region: CASKTGPLLTGELFF. The CDR3 bases are TGTGCCAGTAAGACAGGCCCGCTACTCACCGGGGAGCTGTTTTTT.

This rearrangement joins TRBV21-1 to TRBJ1-4; whether TRBD1, the table's D call, matches the DNA was not checked. TRBV21-1 is annotated as a pseudogene. This CDR3 contains 16 residues. CDR3 sequence: CASSLGPLGLNEKLFF. CDR3 nucleotide sequence: TGTGCCAGCAGTCTGGGGCCTTTGGGCTTGAATGAAAAACTGTTTTTT.

The gene calls are TRBV18 and TRBJ2-1, with a possible D match to TRBD2 (6 bases). The germline V gene encodes CDR1 KGHSH and CDR2 LQKENI. V lost 1 base and J lost 7, with 14 bases in between. CDR3 length: 15 amino acids. For the CDR3, the DNA is TGTGCCAGCTCACCACGACTAGGTGGGGCGAATGAGCAGTTCTTC. It codes for CASSPRLGGANEQFF. The full variable domain, in which reference TRBV18 and TRBJ2-1 provide the parts outside the CDR3, is NAGVMQNPRHLVRRRGQEARLRCSPMKGHSHVYWYRQLPEEGLKFMVYLQKENIIDESGMPKERFSAEFPKEGPSILRIQQVVRGDSAAYFCASSPRLGGANEQFFGPGTRLTVL.

This chain links TRBV30 with TRBJ1-2; 7 bases align to TRBD1. Germline V CDR1 and CDR2: GTSNPN, SVGIG (reference sequence). J was trimmed by 7 bases and V by 6 bases; bases with no gene match: 8. The CDR3 has 12 amino acids. The CDR3 is CACAQGIGGYTF. In DNA form, the CDR3 reads TGTGCCTGCGCACAGGGGATTGGTGGCTACACCTTC.

The chain joins TRBV19 to TRBJ2-6; D is perhaps TRBD1 (5 bases). V dropped 0 bases and J dropped 3 bases, with 9 bases sitting between them. The CDR3 runs to 16 residues. Per the germline V gene, CDR1 is LNHDA and CDR2 is SQIVND (reference sequence). DNA of the CDR3: TGTGCCAGTAGTATAGACGGCCAGGGTGGGGCCAACGTCCTGACTTTC. This encodes CASSIDGQGGANVLTF.

The rearrangement uses TRBV27 and TRBJ2-7; perhaps TRBD1 as D (5 bases). The CDR3 is made up of 15 amino acids. Trimming stripped 6 bases from V and 7 bases from J, with 22 bases between. Germline values: CDR1 MNHEY, CDR2 SMNVEV (reference sequence). CDR3 protein: CASSPLPQGVSEQYF. The CDR3 DNA sequence: TGTGCCAGCAGCCCACTCCCCCAGGGTGTCTCTGAGCAGTACTTC.

This clone was picked up a small number of times. Its ends do not fully match the called genes, so a read error is possible. V gene TRBV2 combines with J gene TRBJ2-2; 7 nucleotides match TRBD1. Germline values: CDR1 SNHLY, CDR2 FYNNEI. The CDR3 sequence is 14 residues long. In DNA form, the CDR3 reads TGTGCCATGTACAGGGGAAAGAACCCCGGGGAGCTGTTTTTT. Its translation is CAMYRGKNPGELFF.

This chain uses TRBV6-4 with TRBJ2-2, with D perhaps matching TRBD2 (6 bases). The germline V gene encodes CDR1 MRHNA and CDR2 SNTAGT. This CDR3 is 14 amino acids long. V lost 4 bases, J lost 4 bases, and 10 bases lay in between. The CDR3 protein is CASSGGVGTGELFF. Here the CDR3 DNA reads TGTGCCAGCAGTGGGGGGGTCGGCACCGGGGAGCTGTTTTTT.

The chain carries TRBV5-1 and TRBJ2-1; tentatively, D is TRBD2 (5 bases). The CDR3 covers 13 residues. Looked up from germline, CDR1 is SGHRS and CDR2 is YFSETQ. Trimming cost V 1 base and J 3 bases, with 5 bases left between them. The chain's CDR3 is CASSLRDYNEQFF. The CDR3 coding sequence is TGCGCCAGCAGCTTGCGGGACTACAATGAGCAGTTCTTC.

This clone showed up just once. The genes are TRBV5-1 and TRBJ2-5, with D uncertain. The CDR3 has 14 amino acids. Germline V gene data show CDR1 as SGHRS and CDR2 as YFSETQ. Trimming took off 2 bases at V and 4 bases at J, with 12 bases between the two ends. Here the CDR3 reads CASSLAGSGETQYF. The CDR3 nucleotides read TGCGCCAGCAGCTTAGCCGGATCGGGAGAGACCCAGTACTTC.

The chain joins TRBV5-4 to TRBJ1-3, with no clear D. The CDR3 runs 14 residues. Germline lookup yields CDR1 SGHNT and CDR2 YYREEE (reference sequence). V was clipped by 3 bases and J by 1 base, with 8 bases between them. The CDR3 sequence: CASSSGLSGNTIYF. CDR3 nucleotide sequence: TGTGCCAGCAGCTCAGGACTGTCTGGAAACACCATATATTTT. The variable domain in full, with the rest retrieved from reference TRBV5-4 and TRBJ1-3, is ETGVTQSPTHLIKTRGQQVTLRCSSQSGHNTVSWYQQALGQGPQFIFQYYREEENGRGNFPPRFSGLQFPNYSSELNVNALELDDSALYLCASSSGLSGNTIYFGEGSWLTVV.

The genes are TRBV16 and TRBJ1-1; D is ambiguous. The CDR3 is 13 residues long. Germline CDR1 reads KGHSY; CDR2 reads FQNENV. Deletions cut 3 bases from V and 7 bases from J, with 12 bases between. The CDR3 DNA reads as TGTGCCAGCAGCCATTCGGGTGAGGGTGAAGCTTTCTTT. As protein: CASSHSGEGEAFF. The full variable domain, with the rest looked up from reference TRBV16 and TRBJ1-1, is GEEVAQTPKHLVRGEGQKAKLYCAPIKGHSYVFWYQQVLKNEFKFLISFQNENVFDETGMPKERFSAKCLPNSPCSLEIQATKLEDSAVYFCASSHSGEGEAFFGQGTRLTVV.

The chain has TRBV10-3 and TRBJ2-1, with 10 bases fitting TRBD1. V was clipped by 6 bases and J by 7 bases; unmatched bases: 6. This CDR3 spans 14 amino acids. CDR1 ENHRY and CDR2 SYGVKD come from the germline V gene. This CDR3 is CAIRPGTGENEQFF. DNA of the CDR3: TGTGCCATCAGGCCCGGGACAGGGGAGAATGAGCAGTTCTTC.

The chain uses TRBV5-1 and TRBJ2-3; D might be TRBD2 (7 bases). The CDR3 length is 13 residues. V was trimmed by 2 bases and J by 5 bases, leaving 9 bases between them. Germline CDR1 and CDR2: SGHRS and YFSETQ. CDR3 sequence: CASSLRGGDTQYF. CDR3 sequence (DNA): TGCGCCAGCAGCTTAAGGGGGGGAGATACGCAGTATTTT.

This clone was recorded a few times. V gene TRBV3-1 (or the pseudogene TRBV3-2) combines with J gene TRBJ2-7, with D maybe TRBD2 (7 bases). The germline V and J ends were trimmed by 3 bases and 4 bases, with 28 bases remaining between them. This CDR3 contains 19 residues. CDR1 and CDR2 (germline): LGHDT, YNNKEL (reference sequence). The chain's CDR3 is CASSHRSGTDRTRYYEQYF. The CDR3 DNA is TGTGCCAGCAGCCATAGATCAGGGACCGACAGGACTAGATATTACGAGCAGTACTTC.

The gene calls are TRBV3-1 (or the pseudogene TRBV3-2) and TRBJ1-2; no definite D call. Germline V CDR1 and CDR2: LGHDT, YNNKEL (reference sequence). Trimming shortened V by 4 bases and J by 8 bases, and 17 bases separated the two germline ends. CDR3 length: 14 amino acids. The CDR3 nucleotides read TGTGCCAGCAGCCCCCTAGGTGGCCGGCTAGGCTACACCTTC. It is translated as CASSPLGGRLGYTF.

The V call is TRBV15, the J call TRBJ2-3, with 11 bases lining up with TRBD2. Germline lookup yields CDR1 LNHNV and CDR2 YYDKDF (reference sequence). The CDR3 is made up of 16 amino acids. The V and J ends lost 3 bases and 4 bases, in that order; junction bases with no gene match: 6. As DNA, the CDR3 is TGTGCCACCAGCAGTTTAGCGGGGGGGCCCGCAGATACGCAGTATTTT. The encoded protein is CATSSLAGGPADTQYF.